A selection of T cell receptor beta chains follows, all from one sample in a study of response to subunit inactivated influenza vaccine. TCRdb itself ran the RT-PCR reads through MiXCR, one entry per CDR3 protein. The table shows roughly 570,000 distinct CDR3 sequences, with 11% to 15% occurring only once. The starting material was PBMCs from blood, obtained about 13 days after vaccination. The receptor set was obtained from a man aged 45 to 65 who received an inactivated influenza vaccine. Each CDR3 is given with its conserved first and last residue. Each record gives: clone size, D gene, J gene, V gene, CDR3 protein, CDR3 DNA. A D gene is named only where the DNA matches it firmly. Only part of the rows carry a size: once, few, many, or a class if the clone is expanded.

many - TRBJ2-5 TRBV29-1 CSVLGLAQYF TGCAGCGTCCTCGGTCTTGCCCAGTACTTC
many TRBD1 TRBJ2-3 TRBV12-3/TRBV12-4 CASSRTGGSGTDTQYF TGTGCCAGCAGCAGAACAGGGGGCTCGGGCACAGATACGCAGTATTTT
- TRBD2 TRBJ2-1 TRBV24-1 CATSDFTSGRAAEQFF TGTGCCACCAGTGATTTTACTAGCGGGAGGGCCGCCGAGCAGTTCTTC
- - TRBJ2-3 TRBV20-1 CSARGQPNTDTQYF TGCAGTGCTAGAGGTCAGCCCAACACAGATACGCAGTATTTT
few - TRBJ2-2 TRBV19 CASSTDVRGELFF TGTGCCAGTAGTACGGACGTCCGCGGGGAGCTGTTTTTT
- - TRBJ1-6 TRBV5-1 CASSPRTLNSPLHF TGCGCCAGCAGCCCACGAACACTGAATTCACCCCTCCACTTT
- - TRBJ2-5 TRBV20-1 CSARGSRGETQYF TGCAGTGCTAGAGGGAGTAGGGGGGAGACCCAGTACTTC
few TRBD2 TRBJ2-1 TRBV29-1 CSVGAGLAVYNEQFF TGCAGCGTAGGTGCTGGACTAGCGGTCTACAATGAGCAGTTCTTC
- TRBD1 TRBJ2-1 TRBV20-1 CSARTPGTGGLNEQFF TGCAGTGCTAGGACTCCCGGGACAGGGGGCCTCAATGAGCAGTTCTTC
once TRBD2 TRBJ2-7 TRBV4-3 CASSRGLAGDISYEQYF TGCGCCAGCAGCCGAGGACTAGCGGGAGACATAAGCTACGAGCAGTACTTC
- TRBD2 TRBJ2-5 TRBV3-1 CASSHLLAGGRGETQYF TGTGCCAGCAGCCACCTACTAGCGGGGGGGCGAGGAGAGACCCAGTACTTC
- - TRBJ2-5 TRBV7-2 CASRQGLETQYF TGTGCCAGCAGGCAGGGTCTAGAGACCCAGTACTTC
few - TRBJ1-6 TRBV7-9 CASSPSNYNSPLHF TGTGCCAGCAGTCCTTCGAACTATAATTCACCCCTCCACTTT
- - TRBJ1-4 TRBV10-3 CAISETGSEKLFF TGTGCCATCAGTGAGACGGGGAGTGAAAAACTGTTTTTT
few - TRBJ1-6 TRBV25-1 CASSERQSPQSPLHF TGTGCCAGCAGTGAAAGACAGAGCCCCCAATCACCCCTCCACTTT
few - TRBJ1-1 TRBV6-4 CASSDGQGGTEAFF TGTGCCAGCAGTGACGGCCAAGGGGGGACTGAAGCTTTCTTT
- TRBD1 TRBJ2-1 TRBV11-2 CASSSRDRGYRSSYNEQFF TGTGCCAGCAGCTCACGGGACAGGGGTTACCGGAGCTCCTACAATGAGCAGTTCTTC
- TRBD1 TRBJ2-3 TRBV27 CASSLRPRQGNNTQYF TGTGCCAGCAGTTTACGCCCGAGACAGGGTAACAATACGCAGTATTTT
- TRBD1 TRBJ2-7 TRBV6-2/TRBV6-3 CASSYRDSPMREQYF TGTGCCAGCAGTTACCGGGACAGTCCCATGAGGGAGCAGTACTTC
- TRBD1 TRBJ1-2 TRBV7-8 CASSPGQRLSGGYTF TGTGCCAGCAGCCCGGGACAGCGGCTTTCGGGTGGCTACACCTTC
few - TRBJ2-3 TRBV11-1 CASSFIRFGQRLTDTQYF TGTGCCAGCAGCTTTATTCGGTTTGGGCAGCGGCTCACAGATACGCAGTATTTT
many - TRBJ2-3 TRBV12-3/TRBV12-4 CASRAGPHTDTQYF TGTGCCAGCCGAGCAGGGCCACACACAGATACGCAGTATTTT
- TRBD1 TRBJ2-7 TRBV20-1 CSAAGQGFDEQYF TGCAGTGCTGCGGGACAGGGTTTTGACGAGCAGTACTTC
- - TRBJ2-3 TRBV4-1 CASSQGSRPDTQYF TGCGCCAGCAGCCAGGGCAGCAGGCCAGATACGCAGTATTTT
- - TRBJ2-3 TRBV5-1 CASSLAGTPSLTDTQYF TGCGCCAGCAGCTTGGCCGGGACACCCAGCCTGACAGATACGCAGTATTTT
many TRBD2 TRBJ2-2 TRBV20-1 CSARTSGRWNTGELFF TGCAGTGCTCGGACTAGCGGGAGATGGAACACCGGGGAGCTGTTTTTT
few - TRBJ2-3 TRBV20-1 CSAPGRTQYF TGCAGTGCCCCGGGGCGTACGCAGTATTTT
many TRBD2 TRBJ2-1 TRBV12-3/TRBV12-4 CASSPGLAGYNEQFF TGTGCCAGCAGCCCGGGACTAGCGGGTTACAATGAGCAGTTCTTC
many TRBD2 TRBJ2-1 TRBV3-1 CASSPPSGSYNEQFF TGTGCCAGCAGCCCTCCTAGCGGTTCCTACAATGAGCAGTTCTTC
- - TRBJ2-3 TRBV6-5 CASSYPEVGLTDTQYF TGTGCCAGCAGTTACCCGGAGGTTGGGCTCACAGATACGCAGTATTTT
- - TRBJ2-7 TRBV5-1 CASRFGSGSSSEQYF TGCGCCAGCAGGTTTGGTTCCGGTTCGTCGAGCGAGCAGTACTTC
- - TRBJ1-4 TRBV12-3/TRBV12-4 CASSMYTGRMGNEKLFF TGTGCCAGCAGTATGTATACAGGGAGAATGGGGAATGAAAAACTGTTTTTT
few TRBD2 TRBJ2-7 TRBV7-2 CASSSGRGAYEQYF TGTGCCAGCAGCTCGGGACGGGGGGCCTACGAGCAGTACTTC
- TRBD1 TRBJ2-3 TRBV29-1 CSVLAPWTGSDTQYF TGCAGCGTTCTGGCCCCCTGGACAGGATCAGATACGCAGTATTTT
many - TRBJ2-1 TRBV7-2 CASNPSGGRGEQFF TGTGCCAGCAACCCGAGTGGGGGGCGGGGGGAGCAGTTCTTC
few - TRBJ2-7 TRBV10-3 CAIRGVPSYEQYF TGTGCCATCAGAGGGGTTCCCTCCTACGAGCAGTACTTC
- TRBD1 TRBJ2-1 TRBV12-3/TRBV12-4 CASSRRGGQGPNEQFF TGTGCCAGCAGCCGCCGGGGTGGACAGGGGCCCAATGAGCAGTTCTTC
- TRBD2 TRBJ2-3 TRBV9 CASSGSSGTDTQYF TGTGCCAGCAGCGGTTCTAGCGGGACAGATACGCAGTATTTT
- TRBD2 TRBJ2-2 TRBV20-1 CSARARGRSSTGELFF TGCAGTGCTAGAGCTCGCGGGAGGTCTAGCACCGGGGAGCTGTTTTTT
few - TRBJ1-4 TRBV12-3/TRBV12-4 CASSDTGGGNEKLFF TGTGCCAGCAGTGACACCGGGGGGGGCAATGAAAAACTGTTTTTT
few TRBD1 TRBJ2-3 TRBV6-1 CASEGRGRTDTQYF TGTGCCAGCGAGGGCAGGGGGCGGACAGATACGCAGTATTTT
many TRBD2 TRBJ2-1 TRBV9 CASGPGTSDYNEQFF TGTGCCAGCGGGCCCGGGACTAGCGACTACAATGAGCAGTTCTTC
- TRBD2 TRBJ2-1 TRBV29-1 CSVRLAGGIDEQFF TGCAGCGTTCGACTAGCGGGAGGGATCGATGAGCAGTTCTTC
few TRBD1 TRBJ2-7 TRBV2 CASTSTGALDEQYF TGTGCCAGCACCTCGACAGGGGCGCTGGACGAGCAGTACTTC
- TRBD2 TRBJ2-1 TRBV7-3 CASSLQGAGVFF TGTGCCAGCAGCTTACAGGGAGCGGGAGTATTCTTC
- TRBD2 TRBJ2-5 TRBV5-1 CASRREIGETQYF TGCGCCAGCAGGCGGGAGATCGGAGAGACCCAGTACTTC
- - TRBJ2-7 TRBV6-2/TRBV6-3 CASSYYRPTLNEQYF TGTGCCAGCAGTTACTACCGGCCAACCCTAAACGAGCAGTACTTC
- TRBD1 TRBJ1-1 TRBV7-2 CASRQGQGNTEAFF TGTGCCAGCAGACAGGGACAGGGGAACACTGAAGCTTTCTTT
- TRBD1 TRBJ1-6 TRBV4-3 CASSQALTGLPLHF TGCGCCAGCAGCCAAGCGTTGACAGGGTTACCCCTCCACTTT
few - TRBJ1-1 TRBV7-9 CASSLAGTQKSAFF TGTGCCAGCAGCCTCGCCGGGACCCAAAAAAGCGCTTTCTTT
many - TRBJ1-1 TRBV20-1 CSASPGINTEAFF TGCAGTGCTAGTCCGGGGATTAACACTGAAGCTTTCTTT